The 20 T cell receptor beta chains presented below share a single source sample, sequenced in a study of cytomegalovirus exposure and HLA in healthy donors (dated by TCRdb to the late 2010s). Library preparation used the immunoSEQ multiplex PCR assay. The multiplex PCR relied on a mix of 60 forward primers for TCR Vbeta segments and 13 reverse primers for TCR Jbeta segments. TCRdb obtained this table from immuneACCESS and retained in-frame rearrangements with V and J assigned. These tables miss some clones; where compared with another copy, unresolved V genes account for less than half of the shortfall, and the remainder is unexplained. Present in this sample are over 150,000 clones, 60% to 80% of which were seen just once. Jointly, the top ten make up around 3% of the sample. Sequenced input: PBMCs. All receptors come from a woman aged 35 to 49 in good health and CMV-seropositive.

In DNA, the CDR3 is TGTGCCAGCAGCTTGGCTCGGGGGGTGACAACTAATGAAAAACTGTTTTTT. It yields the protein CASSLARGVTTNEKLFF. The chain carries TRBV5-4 and TRBJ1-4; possibly TRBD1 for D (5 bases). V was trimmed by 0 bases and J by 0 bases, leaving 12 bases between them. The CDR3 contains 17 residues. Germline CDR1 and CDR2: SGHNT and YYREEE (reference sequence). The full variable domain, rest sourced from reference TRBV5-4 and TRBJ1-4, is ETGVTQSPTHLIKTRGQQVTLRCSSQSGHNTVSWYQQALGQGPQFIFQYYREEENGRGNFPPRFSGLQFPNYSSELNVNALELDDSALYLCASSLARGVTTNEKLFFGSGTQLSVL.

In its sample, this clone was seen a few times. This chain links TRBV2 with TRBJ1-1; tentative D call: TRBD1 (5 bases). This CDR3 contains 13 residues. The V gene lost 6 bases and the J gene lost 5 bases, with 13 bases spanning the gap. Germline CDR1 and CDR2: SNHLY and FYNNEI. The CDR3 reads CASSQEGRTEAFF. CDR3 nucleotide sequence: TGTGCCAGCAGCCAAGAGGGGAGGACTGAAGCTTTCTTT.

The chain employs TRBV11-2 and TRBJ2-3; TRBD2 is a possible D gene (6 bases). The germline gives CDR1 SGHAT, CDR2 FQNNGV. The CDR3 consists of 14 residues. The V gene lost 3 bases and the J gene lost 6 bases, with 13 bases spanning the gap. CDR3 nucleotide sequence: TGTGCCAGCAGCTTGATGGCGGGATCGGATACGCAGTATTTT. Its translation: CASSLMAGSDTQYF.

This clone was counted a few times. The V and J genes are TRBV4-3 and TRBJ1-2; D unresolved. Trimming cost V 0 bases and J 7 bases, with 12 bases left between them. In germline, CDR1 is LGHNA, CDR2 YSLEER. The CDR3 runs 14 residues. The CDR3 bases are TGCGCCAGCAGCCAAGAATCAGGAGGGATTGGCTACACCTTC. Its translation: CASSQESGGIGYTF.

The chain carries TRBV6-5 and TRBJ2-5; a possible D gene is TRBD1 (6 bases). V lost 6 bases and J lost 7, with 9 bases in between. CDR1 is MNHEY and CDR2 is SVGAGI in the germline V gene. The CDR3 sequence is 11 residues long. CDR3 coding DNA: TGTGCCAGCAGCCAGGGGAGGACCCAGTACTTC. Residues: CASSQGRTQYF.

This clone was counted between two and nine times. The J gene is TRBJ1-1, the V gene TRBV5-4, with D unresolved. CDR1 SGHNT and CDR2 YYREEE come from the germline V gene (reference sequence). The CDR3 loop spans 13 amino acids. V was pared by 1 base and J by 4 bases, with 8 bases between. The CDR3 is CASSLRGATEAFF. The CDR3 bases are TGTGCCAGCAGCTTGCGGGGTGCCACTGAAGCTTTCTTT.

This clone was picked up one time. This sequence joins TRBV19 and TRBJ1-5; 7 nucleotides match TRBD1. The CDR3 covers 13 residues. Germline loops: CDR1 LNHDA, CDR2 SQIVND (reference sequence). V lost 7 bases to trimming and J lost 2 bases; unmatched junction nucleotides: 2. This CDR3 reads CASIGQGNQPQHF. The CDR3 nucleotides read TGTGCCAGTATCGGACAGGGCAATCAGCCCCAGCATTTT. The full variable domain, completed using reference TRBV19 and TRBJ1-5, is DGGITQSPKYLFRKEGQNVTLSCEQNLNHDAMYWYRQDPGQGLRLIYYSQIVNDFQKGDIAEGYSVSREKKESFPLTVTSAQKNPTAFYLCASIGQGNQPQHFGDGTRLSIL.

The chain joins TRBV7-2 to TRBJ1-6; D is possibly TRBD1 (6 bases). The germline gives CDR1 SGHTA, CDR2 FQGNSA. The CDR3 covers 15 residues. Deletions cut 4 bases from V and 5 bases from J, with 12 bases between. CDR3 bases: TGTGCCAGCAGCTCACAGGGAATTGATAATTCACCCCTCCACTTT. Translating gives CASSSQGIDNSPLHF. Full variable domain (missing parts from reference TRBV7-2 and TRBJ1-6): GAGVSQSPSNKVTEKGKDVELRCDPISGHTALYWYRQSLGQGLEFLIYFQGNSAPDKSGLPSDRFSAERTGGSVSTLTIQRTQQEDSAVYLCASSSQGIDNSPLHFGNGTRLTVT.

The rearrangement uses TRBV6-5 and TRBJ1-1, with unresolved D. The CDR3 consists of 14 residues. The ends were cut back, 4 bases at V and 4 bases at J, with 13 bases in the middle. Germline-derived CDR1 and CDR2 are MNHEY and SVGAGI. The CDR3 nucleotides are TGTGCCAGCAGTTCTTTTTCCGGGAGCACTGAAGCTTTCTTT. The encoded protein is CASSSFSGSTEAFF.

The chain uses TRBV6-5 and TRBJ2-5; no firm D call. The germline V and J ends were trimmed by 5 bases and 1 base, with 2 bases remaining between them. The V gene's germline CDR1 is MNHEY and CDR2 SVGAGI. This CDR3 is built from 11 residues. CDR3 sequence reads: CASSLQETQYF. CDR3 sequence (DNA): TGTGCCAGCAGTCTCCAAGAGACCCAGTACTTC.

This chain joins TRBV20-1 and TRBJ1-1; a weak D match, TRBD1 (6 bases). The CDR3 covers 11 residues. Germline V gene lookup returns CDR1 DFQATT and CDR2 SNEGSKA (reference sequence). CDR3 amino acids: CSNRENTEAFF. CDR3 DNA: TGCAGCAACAGGGAGAACACTGAAGCTTTCTTT.

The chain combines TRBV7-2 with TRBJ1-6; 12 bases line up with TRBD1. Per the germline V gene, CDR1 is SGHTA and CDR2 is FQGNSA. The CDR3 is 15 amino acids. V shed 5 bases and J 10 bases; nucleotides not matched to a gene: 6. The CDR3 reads CASSPSGTGGSPLHF. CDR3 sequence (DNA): TGTGCCAGCAGCCCGTCCGGGACAGGGGGCTCACCCCTCCACTTT.

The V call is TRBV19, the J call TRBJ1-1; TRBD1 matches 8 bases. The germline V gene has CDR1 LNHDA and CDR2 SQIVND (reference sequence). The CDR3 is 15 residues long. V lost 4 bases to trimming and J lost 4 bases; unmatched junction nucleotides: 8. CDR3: CASSRRQGIVTEAFF. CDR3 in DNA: TGTGCCAGTAGTAGGCGACAGGGGATTGTCACTGAAGCTTTCTTT. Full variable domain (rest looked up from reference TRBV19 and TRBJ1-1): DGGITQSPKYLFRKEGQNVTLSCEQNLNHDAMYWYRQDPGQGLRLIYYSQIVNDFQKGDIAEGYSVSREKKESFPLTVTSAQKNPTAFYLCASSRRQGIVTEAFFGQGTRLTVV.

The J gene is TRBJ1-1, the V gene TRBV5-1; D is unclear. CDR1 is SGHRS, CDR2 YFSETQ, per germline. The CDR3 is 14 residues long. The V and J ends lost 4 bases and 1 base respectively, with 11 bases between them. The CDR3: CASSRTPANTEAFF. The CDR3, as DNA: TGCGCCAGCAGCAGGACTCCCGCGAACACTGAAGCTTTCTTT.

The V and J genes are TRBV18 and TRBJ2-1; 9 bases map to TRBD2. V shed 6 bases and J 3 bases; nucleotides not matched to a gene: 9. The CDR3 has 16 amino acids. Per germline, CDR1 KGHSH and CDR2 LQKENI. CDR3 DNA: TGTGCCAGCTCTCGTCCCGAGACTAGCGGCTACAATGAGCAGTTCTTC. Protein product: CASSRPETSGYNEQFF.

The CDR3 here is CASSRPGGGRSSEAFF. The DNA for the CDR3 is TGTGCCAGCAGTCGCCCGGGAGGGGGTAGAAGCTCTGAAGCTTTCTTT. J is TRBJ1-1 and V is TRBV28; D is possibly TRBD1 (6 bases). Per germline, CDR1 MDHEN and CDR2 SYDVKM. The V and J ends lost 5 bases and 6 bases respectively, with 22 bases between them. The length of the CDR3 is 16 residues.

This CDR3 reads CASSAIDYQADTQYF. CDR3 nucleotides: TGTGCCAGCAGCGCCATAGACTATCAGGCAGATACGCAGTATTTT. The chain links TRBV9 to TRBJ2-3; tentative D call: TRBD2 (5 bases). The CDR3 extends over 15 amino acids. Germline values: CDR1 SGDLS, CDR2 YYNGEE. V was shortened by 3 bases and J by 4 bases, with 15 bases between the two germline ends.

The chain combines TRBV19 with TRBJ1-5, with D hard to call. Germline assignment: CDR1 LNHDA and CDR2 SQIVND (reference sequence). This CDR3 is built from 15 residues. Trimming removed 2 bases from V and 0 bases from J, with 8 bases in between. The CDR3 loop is CASSIRDNSNQPQHF. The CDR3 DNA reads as TGTGCCAGTAGTATACGGGATAATAGCAATCAGCCCCAGCATTTT.

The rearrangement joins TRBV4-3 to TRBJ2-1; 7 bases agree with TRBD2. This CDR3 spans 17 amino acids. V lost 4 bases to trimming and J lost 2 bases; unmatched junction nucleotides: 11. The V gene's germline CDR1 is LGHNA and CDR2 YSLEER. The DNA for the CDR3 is TGCGCCAGCAGCCCCTCGGCTAGCGGAGAAACCTACAATGAGCAGTTCTTC. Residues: CASSPSASGETYNEQFF.

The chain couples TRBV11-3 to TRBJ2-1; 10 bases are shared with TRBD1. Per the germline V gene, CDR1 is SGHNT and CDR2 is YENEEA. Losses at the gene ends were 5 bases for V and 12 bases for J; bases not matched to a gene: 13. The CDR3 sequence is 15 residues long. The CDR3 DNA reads TGTGCCAGCAGCCAGGGACAGGGGACTGGGTCGGTGCAGTTCTTC. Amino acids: CASSQGQGTGSVQFF.